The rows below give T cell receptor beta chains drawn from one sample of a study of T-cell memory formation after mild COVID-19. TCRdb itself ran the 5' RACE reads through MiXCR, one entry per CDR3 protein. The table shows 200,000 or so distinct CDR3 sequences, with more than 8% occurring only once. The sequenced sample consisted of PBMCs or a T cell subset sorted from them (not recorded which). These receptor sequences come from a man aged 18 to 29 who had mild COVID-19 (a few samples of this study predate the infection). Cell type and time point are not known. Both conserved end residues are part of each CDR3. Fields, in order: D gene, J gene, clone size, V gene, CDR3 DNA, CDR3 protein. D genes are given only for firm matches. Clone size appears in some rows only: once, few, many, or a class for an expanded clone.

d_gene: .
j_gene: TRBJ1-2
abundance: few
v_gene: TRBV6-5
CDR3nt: TGTGCCAGCAGTTACTCACGGGCAACTGTCGGCTACACCTTC
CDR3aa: CASSYSRATVGYTF

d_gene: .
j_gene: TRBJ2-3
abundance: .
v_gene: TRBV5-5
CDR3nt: TGTGCCAGCAGCTCTAGCGCGGACACAGATACGCAGTATTTT
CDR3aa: CASSSSADTDTQYF

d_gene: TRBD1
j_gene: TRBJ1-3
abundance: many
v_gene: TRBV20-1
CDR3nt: TGCAGTGCCAGACAGTCGACAGGGGGCGCCTTT
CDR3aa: CSARQSTGGAF

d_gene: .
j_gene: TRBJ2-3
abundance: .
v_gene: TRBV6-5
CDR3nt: TGTGCCAGCAGTTACGGGGGAAAGACAGATACGCAGTATTTT
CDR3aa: CASSYGGKTDTQYF

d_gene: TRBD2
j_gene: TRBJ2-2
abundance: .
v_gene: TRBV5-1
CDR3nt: TGCGCCAGCAGCGTGACTAGCGGGGTTAAGACCGGGGAGCTGTTTTTT
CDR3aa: CASSVTSGVKTGELFF

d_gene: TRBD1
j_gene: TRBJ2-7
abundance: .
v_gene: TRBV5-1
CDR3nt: TGCGCCAGCAGCCCCGGGACAGGGGGCATTGAGCAGTACTTC
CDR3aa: CASSPGTGGIEQYF

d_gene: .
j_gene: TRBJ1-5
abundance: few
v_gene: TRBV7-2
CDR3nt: TGTGCCAGCAGCTCCAAGATTGGACAGCCCCAGCATTTT
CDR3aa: CASSSKIGQPQHF

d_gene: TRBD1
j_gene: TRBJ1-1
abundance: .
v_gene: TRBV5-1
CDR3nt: TGCGCCAGCAGCTTCGGGACAGCTATGAACACTGAAGCTTTCTTT
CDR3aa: CASSFGTAMNTEAFF

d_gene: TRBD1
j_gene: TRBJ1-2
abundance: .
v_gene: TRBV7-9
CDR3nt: TGTGCCAGCAGCTCCGACAGGGGGGTCTATGGCTACACCTTC
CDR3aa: CASSSDRGVYGYTF

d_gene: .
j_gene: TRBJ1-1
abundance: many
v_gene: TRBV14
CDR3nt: TGTGCCAGCAGCCTAGGACCTTACACTGAAGCTTTCTTT
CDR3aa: CASSLGPYTEAFF

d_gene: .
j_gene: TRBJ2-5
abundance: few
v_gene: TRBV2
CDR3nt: TGTGCCAGCAGTGCGGAGAGAGAAGAGACCCAGTACTTC
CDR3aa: CASSAEREETQYF

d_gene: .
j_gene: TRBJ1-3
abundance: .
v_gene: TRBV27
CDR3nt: TGTGCCAGCAGTTTATCGAAGATGCTCTCTGGAAACACCATATATTTT
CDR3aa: CASSLSKMLSGNTIYF

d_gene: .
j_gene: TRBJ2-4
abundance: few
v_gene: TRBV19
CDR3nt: TGTGCCAGTAGTATCATGGTACCCAACAAAAACATTCAGTACTTC
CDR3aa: CASSIMVPNKNIQYF

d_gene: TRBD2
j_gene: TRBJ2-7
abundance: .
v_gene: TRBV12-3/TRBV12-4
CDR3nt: TGTGCCAGCAATAGAGCGGGGCGGCTATCCTACGAGCAGTACTTC
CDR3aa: CASNRAGRLSYEQYF

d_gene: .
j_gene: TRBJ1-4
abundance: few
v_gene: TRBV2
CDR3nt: TGTGCCAGCAGTCTCGACCTGGTAGAAAAACTGTTTTTT
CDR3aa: CASSLDLVEKLFF

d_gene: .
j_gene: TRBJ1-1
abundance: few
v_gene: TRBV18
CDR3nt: TGTGCCAGCTCACCACATCCGGGCACTGAAGCTTTCTTT
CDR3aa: CASSPHPGTEAFF

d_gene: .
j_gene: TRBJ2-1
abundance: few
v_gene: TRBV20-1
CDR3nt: TGCAGTCCCAGGGGGGTACCGGGTAAGAATGAGCAGTTCTTC
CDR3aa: CSPRGVPGKNEQFF

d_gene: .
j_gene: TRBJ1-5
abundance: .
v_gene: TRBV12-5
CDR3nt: TGTGCTAGTGGTGATCCTTACAGCAATCAGCCCCAGCATTTT
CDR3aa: CASGDPYSNQPQHF

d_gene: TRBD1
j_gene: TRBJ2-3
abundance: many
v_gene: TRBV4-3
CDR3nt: TGCGCCAGCAGCCAAGAAGGGACAGGGATCACAGATACGCAGTATTTT
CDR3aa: CASSQEGTGITDTQYF

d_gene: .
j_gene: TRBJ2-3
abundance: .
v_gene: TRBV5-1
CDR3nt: TGCGCCAGCAGCTTTGACCAGACACCAGATACGCAGTATTTT
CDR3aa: CASSFDQTPDTQYF

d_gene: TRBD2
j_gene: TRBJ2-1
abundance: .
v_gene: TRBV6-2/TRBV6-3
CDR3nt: TGTGCCAGCAGTTACTATGACGGGGGGGGAAATGAGCAGTTCTTC
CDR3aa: CASSYYDGGGNEQFF

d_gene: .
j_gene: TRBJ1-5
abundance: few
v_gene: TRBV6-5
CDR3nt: TGTGCCAGCAGTTACTCGTACGGGGGCCAGCCCCAGCATTTT
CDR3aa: CASSYSYGGQPQHF

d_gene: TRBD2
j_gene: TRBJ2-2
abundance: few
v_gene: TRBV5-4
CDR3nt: TGTGCCAGCAGCCCAGCGGGGGCGGCCGGGGAGCTGTTTTTT
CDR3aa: CASSPAGAAGELFF

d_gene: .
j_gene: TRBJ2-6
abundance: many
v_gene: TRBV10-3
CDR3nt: TGTGCCATCAAGGGAAGCTCTGGGGCCAACGTCCTGACTTTC
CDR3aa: CAIKGSSGANVLTF

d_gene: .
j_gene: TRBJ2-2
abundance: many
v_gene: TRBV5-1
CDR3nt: TGTGCCAGCAGCTTAGGAGCGTCCAACACCGGGGAGCTGTTTTTT
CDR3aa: CASSLGASNTGELFF

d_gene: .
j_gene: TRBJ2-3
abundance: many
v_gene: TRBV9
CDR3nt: TGTGCCAGCAGCGGTTCTGTCGGGCGCACAGATACGCAGTATTTT
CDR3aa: CASSGSVGRTDTQYF

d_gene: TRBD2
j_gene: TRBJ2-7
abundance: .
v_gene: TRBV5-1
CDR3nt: TGCGCCAGCGGACTCCGGGACGGGGGGAACGAGCAGTACTTC
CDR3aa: CASGLRDGGNEQYF